These T cell receptor beta chains were read from a single sample in a study of cytomegalovirus exposure and HLA in healthy donors. Sequenced by immunoSEQ multiplex PCR; TCRdb stores in-frame clones only, minus some. Seen here are about 95,000 clones, under 85% observed once, and the top ten hold roughly 4.3%. Sample: PBMCs. Receptors were obtained from a woman aged 40 to 55 in good health and CMV-seropositive. CDR3s include the opening cysteine and the closing phenylalanine or tryptophan.

j_call: TRBJ1-1; v_call: TRBV5-4; cdr3_aa: CASSLPRGPDTEAFF
j_call: TRBJ2-1; v_call: TRBV28; cdr3_aa: CASNRLGVRFF
j_call: TRBJ2-2; v_call: TRBV6-1; cdr3_aa: CASSVYYPTGELFF
j_call: TRBJ1-1; v_call: TRBV10-3; cdr3_aa: CAISREGTEAFF
j_call: TRBJ2-3; v_call: TRBV5-5; cdr3_aa: CASSLRLDSTDTQYF
j_call: TRBJ2-6; v_call: TRBV6-4; cdr3_aa: CASSVQDGANVLTF
j_call: TRBJ1-4; v_call: TRBV7-2; cdr3_aa: CASSLPVGGSGEKLFF
j_call: TRBJ1-5; v_call: TRBV7-2; cdr3_aa: CASSATGYNQPQHF
j_call: TRBJ1-3; v_call: TRBV6-5; cdr3_aa: CASSQQFSGNTIYF
j_call: TRBJ2-1; v_call: TRBV4-2; cdr3_aa: CASSQDSGGSYNEQFF
j_call: TRBJ2-7; v_call: TRBV19; cdr3_aa: CASSLGQGDEQYF
j_call: TRBJ1-1; v_call: TRBV2; cdr3_aa: CASRGLRGPGTEAFF
j_call: TRBJ2-3; v_call: TRBV7-8; cdr3_aa: CASSLADAGPQYF
j_call: TRBJ2-7; v_call: TRBV27; cdr3_aa: CASSLLVPGGLLEQYF
j_call: TRBJ2-3; v_call: TRBV7-8; cdr3_aa: CASSLLPGLAGGMVDTQYF
j_call: TRBJ1-1; v_call: TRBV7-9; cdr3_aa: CASSLNNREFTEAFF
j_call: TRBJ2-2; v_call: TRBV11-2; cdr3_aa: CASRPDRAGELFF
j_call: TRBJ1-1; v_call: TRBV2; cdr3_aa: CASSEVGPYTEAFF
j_call: TRBJ2-2; v_call: TRBV30; cdr3_aa: CAWSKSNTGELFF
j_call: TRBJ2-3; v_call: TRBV7-6; cdr3_aa: CASSSQPQGFTDTQYF
j_call: TRBJ1-5; v_call: TRBV6-5; cdr3_aa: CASREDGNQPQHF
j_call: TRBJ2-2; v_call: TRBV29-1; cdr3_aa: CSARNTGGLFF
j_call: TRBJ2-3; v_call: TRBV2; cdr3_aa: CASTETTGTQYF
j_call: TRBJ2-3; v_call: TRBV5-1; cdr3_aa: CASSLGDLAGVDTQYF
j_call: TRBJ1-2; v_call: TRBV2; cdr3_aa: CASSVRQAGMLVDGYTF
j_call: TRBJ2-1; v_call: TRBV15; cdr3_aa: CATSTGTSGSNEQFF
j_call: TRBJ2-1; v_call: TRBV7-3; cdr3_aa: CASSQTLGSSYNEQFF
j_call: TRBJ2-4; v_call: TRBV15; cdr3_aa: CATSRDRDIQYF
j_call: TRBJ2-7; v_call: TRBV6-1; cdr3_aa: CASRGTGGLGEQYF
j_call: TRBJ2-1; v_call: TRBV10-1; cdr3_aa: CASSVSGAGERNEQFF
j_call: TRBJ1-5; v_call: TRBV28; cdr3_aa: CASSLIRLANNQPQHF
j_call: TRBJ2-7; v_call: TRBV5-1; cdr3_aa: CASSIGTGLAGVGQYF
j_call: TRBJ1-2; v_call: TRBV4-1; cdr3_aa: CASSQDSGYGYTF
j_call: TRBJ1-3; v_call: TRBV5-1; cdr3_aa: CASSLWTGQLENTIYF
j_call: TRBJ2-1; v_call: TRBV16; cdr3_aa: CASSQVLAGGNEQFF
j_call: TRBJ2-1; v_call: TRBV5-8; cdr3_aa: CASRSGTGSWGFPYNEQFF
j_call: TRBJ2-7; v_call: TRBV10-3; cdr3_aa: CAISESVGQGTNEQYF